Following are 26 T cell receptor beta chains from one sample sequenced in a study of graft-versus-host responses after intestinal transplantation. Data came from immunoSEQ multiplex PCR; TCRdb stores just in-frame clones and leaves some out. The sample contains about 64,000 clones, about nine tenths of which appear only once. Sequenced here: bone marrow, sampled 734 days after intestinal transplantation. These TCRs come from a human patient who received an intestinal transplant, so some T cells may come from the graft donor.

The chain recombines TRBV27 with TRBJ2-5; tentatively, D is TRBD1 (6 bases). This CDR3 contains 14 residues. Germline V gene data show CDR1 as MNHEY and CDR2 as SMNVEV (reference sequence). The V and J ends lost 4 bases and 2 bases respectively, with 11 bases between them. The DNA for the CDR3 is TGTGCCAGCAGTTCCTGGGACACGCAAGAGACCCAGTACTTC. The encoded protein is CASSSWDTQETQYF.

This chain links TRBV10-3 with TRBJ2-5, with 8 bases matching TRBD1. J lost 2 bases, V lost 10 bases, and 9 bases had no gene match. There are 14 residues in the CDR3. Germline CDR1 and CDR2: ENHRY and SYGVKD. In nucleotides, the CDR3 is TGTGCCACTGACAGGGGCCAGGGGCAAGAGACCCAGTACTTC. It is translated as CATDRGQGQETQYF.

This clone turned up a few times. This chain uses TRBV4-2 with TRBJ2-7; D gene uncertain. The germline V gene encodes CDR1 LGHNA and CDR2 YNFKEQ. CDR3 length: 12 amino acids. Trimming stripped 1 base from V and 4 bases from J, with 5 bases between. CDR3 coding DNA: TGTGCCAGCAGCCAAGCAGGTTACGAGCAGTACTTC. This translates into CASSQAGYEQYF.

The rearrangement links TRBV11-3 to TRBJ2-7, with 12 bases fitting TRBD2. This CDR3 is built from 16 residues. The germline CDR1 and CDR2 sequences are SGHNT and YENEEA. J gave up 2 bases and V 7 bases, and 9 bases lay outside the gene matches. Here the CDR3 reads CASTLAGGRKPYEQYF. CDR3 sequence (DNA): TGTGCCAGCACCCTAGCGGGAGGGAGGAAGCCCTACGAGCAGTACTTC.

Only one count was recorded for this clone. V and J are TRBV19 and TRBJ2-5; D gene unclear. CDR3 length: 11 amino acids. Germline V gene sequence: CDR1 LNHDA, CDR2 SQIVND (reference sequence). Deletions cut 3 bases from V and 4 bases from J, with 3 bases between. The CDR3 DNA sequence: TGTGCCAGTAGTATGGGAGAGACCCAGTACTTC. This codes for CASSMGETQYF.

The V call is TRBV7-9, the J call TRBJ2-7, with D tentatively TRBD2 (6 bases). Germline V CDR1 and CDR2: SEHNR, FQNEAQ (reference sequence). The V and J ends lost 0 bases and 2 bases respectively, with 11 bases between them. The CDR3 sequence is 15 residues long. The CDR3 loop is CASSLAGTPTYEQYF. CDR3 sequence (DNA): TGTGCCAGCAGCTTAGCCGGGACTCCAACCTACGAGCAGTACTTC.

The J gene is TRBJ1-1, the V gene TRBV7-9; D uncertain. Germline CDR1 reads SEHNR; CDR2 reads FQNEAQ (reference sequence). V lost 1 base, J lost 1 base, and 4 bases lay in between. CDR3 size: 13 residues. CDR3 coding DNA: TGTGCCAGCAGCTTAGGGACGAACACTGAAGCTTTCTTT. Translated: CASSLGTNTEAFF.

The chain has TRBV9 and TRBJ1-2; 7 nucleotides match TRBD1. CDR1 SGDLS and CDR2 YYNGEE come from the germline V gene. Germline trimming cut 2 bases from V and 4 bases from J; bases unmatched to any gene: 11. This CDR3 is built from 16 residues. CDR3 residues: CASSVSTTGDTYGYTF. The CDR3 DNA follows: TGTGCCAGCAGCGTTTCCACTACAGGGGACACCTATGGCTACACCTTC.

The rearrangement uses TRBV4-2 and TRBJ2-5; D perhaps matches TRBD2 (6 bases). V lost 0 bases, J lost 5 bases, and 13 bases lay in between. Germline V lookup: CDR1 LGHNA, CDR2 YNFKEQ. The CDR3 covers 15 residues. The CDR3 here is CASSQDPGSEETQYF. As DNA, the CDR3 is TGTGCCAGCAGCCAAGACCCCGGGAGTGAGGAGACCCAGTACTTC.

The CDR3 DNA is TGCGCCAGCAGCTTTGAACAGAGCCCAGATACGCAGTATTTT. Translating gives CASSFEQSPDTQYF. The rearrangement joins TRBV5-1 to TRBJ2-3; D is ambiguous. CDR1 and CDR2 (germline): SGHRS, YFSETQ. Trimming shortened V by 2 bases and J by 4 bases, and 11 bases separated the two germline ends. This CDR3 contains 14 residues.

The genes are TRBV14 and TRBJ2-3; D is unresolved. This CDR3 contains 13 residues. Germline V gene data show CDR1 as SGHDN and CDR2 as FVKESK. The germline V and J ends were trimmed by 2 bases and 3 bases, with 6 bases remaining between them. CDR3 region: CASSQLGTDTQYF. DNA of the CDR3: TGTGCCAGCAGCCAATTAGGAACAGATACGCAGTATTTT. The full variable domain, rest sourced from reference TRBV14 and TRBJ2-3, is EAGVTQFPSHSVIEKGQTVTLRCDPISGHDNLYWYRRVMGKEIKFLLHFVKESKQDESGMPNNRFLAERTGGTYSTLKVQPAELEDSGVYFCASSQLGTDTQYFGPGTRLTVL.

CDR3 protein: CASSLAEETQYF. CDR3 nucleotide sequence: TGTGCCAGCAGCTTGGCGGAAGAGACCCAGTACTTC. The chain is built from TRBV7-6 and TRBJ2-5; no definite D call. In germline, CDR1 is SGHVS, CDR2 FNYEAQ. There are 12 residues in the CDR3. V gave up 3 bases and J gave up 3 bases, with 5 bases separating them.

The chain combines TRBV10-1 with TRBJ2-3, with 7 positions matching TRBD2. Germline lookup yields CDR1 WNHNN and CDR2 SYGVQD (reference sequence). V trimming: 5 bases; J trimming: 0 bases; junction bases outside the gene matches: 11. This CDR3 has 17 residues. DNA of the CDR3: TGCGCCAGCAGTCGCGGGAGTCGGGTAGCCAGCACAGATACGCAGTATTTT. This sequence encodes CASSRGSRVASTDTQYF.

DNA for the CDR3: TGTGCCAGCAGCTCGGGCCTTGGAAACACCATATATTTT. Amino acids: CASSSGLGNTIYF. The rearrangement joins TRBV11-2 to TRBJ1-3; D is undetermined. V dropped 4 bases and J dropped 3 bases, with 7 bases sitting between them. CDR3 length: 13 amino acids. The germline gives CDR1 SGHAT, CDR2 FQNNGV.

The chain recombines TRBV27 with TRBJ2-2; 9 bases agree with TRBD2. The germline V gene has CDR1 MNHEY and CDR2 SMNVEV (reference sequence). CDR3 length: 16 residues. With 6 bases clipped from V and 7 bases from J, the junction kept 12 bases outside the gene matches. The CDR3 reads CASSPSEGLAVGELFF. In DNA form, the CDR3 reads TGTGCCAGCAGCCCGAGCGAGGGACTAGCCGTCGGGGAGCTGTTTTTT.

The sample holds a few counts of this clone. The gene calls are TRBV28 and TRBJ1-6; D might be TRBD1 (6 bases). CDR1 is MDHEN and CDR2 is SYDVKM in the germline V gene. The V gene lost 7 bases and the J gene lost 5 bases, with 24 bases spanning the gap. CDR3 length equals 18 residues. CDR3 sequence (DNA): TGTGCCAGCACCTCTCAACAGGGCTCTTGGGGGAATAATTCACCCCTCCACTTT. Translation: CASTSQQGSWGNNSPLHF.

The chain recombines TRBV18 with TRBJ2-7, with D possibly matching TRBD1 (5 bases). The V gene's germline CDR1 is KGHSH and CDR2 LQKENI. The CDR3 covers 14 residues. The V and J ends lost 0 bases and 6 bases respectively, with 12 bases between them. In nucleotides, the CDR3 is TGTGCCAGCTCACCACCGGGGCCCTCAAGCGAGCAGTACTTC. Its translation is CASSPPGPSSEQYF.

The CDR3 protein is CASSQRQDSTEAFF. The CDR3 DNA sequence: TGCGCCAGCAGTCAACGACAGGATTCCACTGAAGCTTTCTTT. This chain joins TRBV23-1 and TRBJ1-1, with a weak D call TRBD1 (6 bases). TRBV23-1 is labeled an ORF, and its function is uncertain. The CDR3 has 14 residues. Trimming pared 2 bases from V and 4 bases from J, leaving 11 bases between.

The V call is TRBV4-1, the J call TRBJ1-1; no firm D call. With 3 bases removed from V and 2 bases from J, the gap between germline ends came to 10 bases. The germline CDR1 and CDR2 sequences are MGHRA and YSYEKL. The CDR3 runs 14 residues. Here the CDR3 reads CASSHPVKNTEAFF. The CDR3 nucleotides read TGCGCCAGCAGCCATCCGGTTAAAAACACTGAAGCTTTCTTT.

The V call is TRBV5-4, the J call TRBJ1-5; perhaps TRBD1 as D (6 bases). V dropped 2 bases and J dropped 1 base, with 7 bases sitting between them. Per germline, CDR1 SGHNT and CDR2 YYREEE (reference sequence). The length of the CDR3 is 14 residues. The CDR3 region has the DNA TGTGCCAGCAGCTTCGGGGGCAGCAATCAGCCCCAGCATTTT. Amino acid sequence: CASSFGGSNQPQHF.

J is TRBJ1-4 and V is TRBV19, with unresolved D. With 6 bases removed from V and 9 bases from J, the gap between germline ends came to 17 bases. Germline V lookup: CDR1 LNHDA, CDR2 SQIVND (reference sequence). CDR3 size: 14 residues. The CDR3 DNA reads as TGTGCCAGTAGACCCGGGCCGAGGATCCAAAAACTGTTTTTT. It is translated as CASRPGPRIQKLFF.

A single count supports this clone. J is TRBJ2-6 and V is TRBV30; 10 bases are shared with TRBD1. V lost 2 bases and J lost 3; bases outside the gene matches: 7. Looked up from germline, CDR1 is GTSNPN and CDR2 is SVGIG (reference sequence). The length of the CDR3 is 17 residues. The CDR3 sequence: CAWSRDRGSGGANVLTF. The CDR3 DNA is TGTGCCTGGAGTCGGGACAGGGGAAGTGGTGGGGCCAACGTCCTGACTTTC.

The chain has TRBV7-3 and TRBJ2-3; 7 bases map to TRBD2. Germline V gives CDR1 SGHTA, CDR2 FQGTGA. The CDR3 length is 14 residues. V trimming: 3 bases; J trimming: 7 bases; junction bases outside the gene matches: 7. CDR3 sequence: CASSFGGSGNTQYF. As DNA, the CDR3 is TGTGCCAGCAGCTTCGGGGGGTCTGGGAATACGCAGTATTTT.

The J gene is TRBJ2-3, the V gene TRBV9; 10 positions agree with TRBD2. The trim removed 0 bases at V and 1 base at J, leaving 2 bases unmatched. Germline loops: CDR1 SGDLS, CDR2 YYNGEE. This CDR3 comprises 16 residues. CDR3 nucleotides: TGTGCCAGCAGCGTAGTCGGGACTAGCGGCACAGATACGCAGTATTTT. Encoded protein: CASSVVGTSGTDTQYF.

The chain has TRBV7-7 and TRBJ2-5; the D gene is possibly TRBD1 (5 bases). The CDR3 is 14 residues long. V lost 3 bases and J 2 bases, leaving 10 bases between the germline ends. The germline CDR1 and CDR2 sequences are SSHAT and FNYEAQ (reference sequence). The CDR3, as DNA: TGTGCCAGCAGCTTGACAGATACACAAGAGACCCAGTACTTC. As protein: CASSLTDTQETQYF.

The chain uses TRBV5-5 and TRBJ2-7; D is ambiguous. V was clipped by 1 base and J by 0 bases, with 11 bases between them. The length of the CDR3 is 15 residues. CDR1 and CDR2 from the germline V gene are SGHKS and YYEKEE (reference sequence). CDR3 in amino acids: CASSLLRGSSYEQYF. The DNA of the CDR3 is TGTGCCAGCAGCTTGTTGCGTGGTAGCTCCTACGAGCAGTACTTC.